The 4 T cell receptor beta chains given below trace back to one sample, sequenced in a study of blood T cell repertoires in COVID-19. Only in-frame clones appear in the TCRdb table, and some are missing; sequencing was by immunoSEQ multiplex PCR. The sample shows 25,000 to 30,000 clones, 70% to 90% of them seen only once. The source material was peripheral blood. Receptors originate from an elderly woman with COVID-19, enrolled during active disease.

J is TRBJ2-1 and V is TRBV5-1, with a tentative D call TRBD1 (6 bases). CDR1 and CDR2 (germline): SGHRS, YFSETQ. The CDR3 consists of 19 residues. Trimming stripped 0 bases from V and 0 bases from J, with 19 bases between. This CDR3 is CASSLAQGIVLSSYNEQFF. The CDR3 bases are TGCGCCAGCAGCTTGGCTCAGGGGATAGTACTAAGCTCCTACAATGAGCAGTTCTTC.

CDR3 loop: CASSHGATNYGYTF. CDR3 coding DNA: TGCGCCAGCAGCCACGGAGCAACGAACTATGGCTACACCTTC. The rearrangement joins TRBV4-1 to TRBJ1-2; D unresolved. The length of the CDR3 is 14 residues. The germline V and J ends were trimmed by 3 bases and 2 bases, with 10 bases remaining between them. The germline V gene encodes CDR1 MGHRA and CDR2 YSYEKL.

The chain combines TRBV5-1 with TRBJ2-2; no definite D call. With 1 base removed from V and 5 bases from J, the gap between germline ends came to 15 bases. Germline assignment: CDR1 SGHRS and CDR2 YFSETQ. This CDR3 is built from 16 residues. Written as DNA, the CDR3 is TGCGCCAGCAGCTTGTTTGTGGCCCTGGCTACCGGGGAGCTGTTTTTT. This sequence encodes CASSLFVALATGELFF.

The chain is built from TRBV10-3 and TRBJ1-1; D is undetermined. Germline V gives CDR1 ENHRY, CDR2 SYGVKD. The CDR3 covers 13 residues. Between the trimmed V and J ends, which lost 7 bases and 1 base, there was a span of 10 bases. The CDR3 region is CAIKSSANTEAFF. The CDR3 DNA follows: TGTGCCATCAAATCGAGTGCGAACACTGAAGCTTTCTTT.